The present TCR beta chain was sequenced within a study of blood T cell repertoires in COVID-19. About the study: COVID-19 samples collected from the United States, Italy and Spain covered acute and convalescent phases.

Sequencing was performed with immunoSEQ multiplex PCR; in TCRdb, only in-frame clones are kept and a portion is missing. The data hold about 220,000 clones, with 85% to 90% observed a single time. The CDR3 length is 13 residues. The J segment lost 5 bases and the V segment lost 6 bases, leaving 2 bases of the junction unmatched. The sample taken for sequencing was PBMCs or T cells enriched from blood (not recorded which). The TCR was taken from a man aged 30 to 39 who had been exposed to COVID-19. V gene TRBV12-3 or TRBV12-4 combines with J gene TRBJ2-5, with 11 bases identical to TRBD2. The CDR3 sequence is CASRLAGVETQYF. CDR3 coding DNA: TGTGCCAGCAGACTAGCGGGGGTGGAGACCCAGTACTTC.